Listed here are 25 T cell receptor beta chains from one sample, sequenced in a study of identical twins. One entry per CDR3 protein, called by TCRdb with MiXCR from the 5' RACE reads. This sample carries fewer than 250,000 distinct CDR3 sequences, 6% to 8.5% of them seen once, and the ten largest clones take around 5.4%. In addition, the sample was reused for a study of yellow fever vaccine responses in identical twins.

The sequenced sample consisted of CD8+ T cells sorted from blood. The receptors originated from a woman in her late teens or twenties in good health.

This clonotype was recorded many times. This chain connects TRBV12-3 or TRBV12-4 to TRBJ1-5; the D gene is possibly TRBD1 (6 bases). The CDR3 totals 14 residues. Deletions cut 3 bases from V and 8 bases from J, with 14 bases between. The CDR3 reads CASSLTGPGEPQHF. CDR3 sequence (DNA): TGTGCCAGCAGTTTGACAGGTCCGGGGGAGCCCCAGCATTTT.

In this sample, this clonotype turned up many times. V and J are TRBV11-2 and TRBJ2-1; 8 bases match TRBD2. With V trimmed by 3 bases and J by 4 bases, 11 bases remained unmatched. The germline V gene encodes CDR1 SGHAT and CDR2 FQNNGV. This CDR3 region has 17 residues. This chain's CDR3 is CASSLGPRLAPYNEQFF. The DNA of the CDR3 is TGTGCCAGCAGCTTGGGCCCCCGACTAGCGCCTTACAATGAGCAGTTCTTC.

This clonotype came up many times. V gene TRBV12-3 or TRBV12-4 combines with J gene TRBJ1-2; tentative D call: TRBD1 (6 bases). The CDR3 contains 16 residues. V gave up 4 bases and J gave up 4 bases, with 19 bases separating them. DNA for the CDR3: TGTGCCAGCAGTTCAGGGGAGGTGACGGGTTTCTATGGCTACACCTTC. It is translated as CASSSGEVTGFYGYTF.

The CDR3 coding sequence is TGTGCCAGCAGTCTCCGGGTAGCGGGAGGAGATGAGCAGTTCTTC. Its translation is CASSLRVAGGDEQFF. V usage is TRBV27 and J usage is TRBJ2-1; 10 nucleotides align to TRBD2. CDR1 is MNHEY and CDR2 is SMNVEV in the germline V gene (reference sequence). The length of the CDR3 is 15 residues. The V segment lost 5 bases and the J segment 8 bases; nucleotides outside the gene matches: 9.

The rearrangement links TRBV27 to TRBJ2-1; tentatively, D is TRBD2 (5 bases). The V gene lost 0 bases and the J gene lost 2 bases, with 11 bases spanning the gap. The CDR3 spans 16 residues. The germline V gene has CDR1 MNHEY and CDR2 SMNVEV (reference sequence). This chain's CDR3 is CASSLSAGKTYNEQFF. The DNA for the CDR3 is TGTGCCAGCAGTTTATCGGCGGGCAAAACCTACAATGAGCAGTTCTTC.

This clonotype showed up many times. The rearrangement uses TRBV7-9 and TRBJ1-1; D ambiguous. The CDR3 totals 16 residues. V was cut by 5 bases and J by 0 bases, with 16 bases left in between. The germline V gene has CDR1 SEHNR and CDR2 FQNEAQ (reference sequence). The CDR3 DNA is TGTGCCAGCAGCCGAGAAGGAGTCAGTATGAACACTGAAGCTTTCTTT. This sequence encodes CASSREGVSMNTEAFF.

The chain couples TRBV4-1 to TRBJ2-7; TRBD2 matches 7 bases. Germline trimming cut 1 base from V and 6 bases from J; bases unmatched to any gene: 9. This CDR3 has 15 residues. CDR1 is MGHRA, CDR2 YSYEKL, per germline. The CDR3 DNA reads TGCGCCAGCAGCCAAGGCCCGACTAGCCTCAGCGAGCAGTACTTC. Translating gives CASSQGPTSLSEQYF.

Many counts were recorded for this clonotype. This chain connects TRBV15 to TRBJ2-7, with 9 positions matching TRBD1. The CDR3 contains 14 residues. Losses at the gene ends were 4 bases for V and 3 bases for J; bases not matched to a gene: 4. CDR1 and CDR2 (germline): LNHNV, YYDKDF (reference sequence). The CDR3 reads CATSNDRGFYEQYV. The CDR3 coding sequence is TGTGCCACCAGCAACGACAGGGGGTTCTACGAGCAGTACGTC.

The rearrangement links TRBV27 to TRBJ2-3, with TRBD2 as a possible D gene (6 bases). The CDR3 is made up of 14 amino acids. V shed 1 base and J shed 6 bases, with 11 bases lying between them. Germline V gene data show CDR1 as MNHEY and CDR2 as SMNVEV (reference sequence). The chain's CDR3 is CASSLYGGVDTQYF. CDR3 coding DNA: TGTGCCAGCAGTTTATACGGGGGTGTGGATACGCAGTATTTT.

This clonotype was counted a few times. This chain joins TRBV28 and TRBJ2-7; 9 bases agree with TRBD2. The CDR3 runs to 16 residues. The V and J ends lost 4 bases and 2 bases, in that order; junction bases with no gene match: 9. In germline, CDR1 is MDHEN, CDR2 SYDVKM. As DNA, the CDR3 is TGTGCCAGCAGTTCGGAAGGGGTAGCGGGAGCCTACGAGCAGTACTTC. Amino acids: CASSSEGVAGAYEQYF.

V gene TRBV6-5 combines with J gene TRBJ2-5; 11 bases agree with TRBD2. The CDR3 length is 16 residues. The V gene end was trimmed by 0 bases and the J gene end by 3 bases; junction bases not matched to a gene: 3. Germline V gene lookup returns CDR1 MNHEY and CDR2 SVGAGI. CDR3 amino acids: CASSYSLGLAEETQYF. The CDR3, as DNA: TGTGCCAGCAGTTACTCGTTGGGACTAGCGGAAGAGACCCAGTACTTC.

This clonotype was observed a handful of times. The chain uses TRBV4-2 and TRBJ2-4; perhaps TRBD2 as D (6 bases). Trimming took off 4 bases at V and 1 base at J, with 20 bases between the two ends. The length of the CDR3 is 18 residues. In germline, CDR1 is LGHNA, CDR2 YNFKEQ. The CDR3 loop reads CASSPHGTPIRAKNIQYF. CDR3 in DNA: TGTGCCAGCAGCCCACACGGGACTCCCATCCGCGCCAAAAACATTCAGTACTTC.

This clonotype was found a few times. The V call is TRBV15, the J call TRBJ1-2, with 8 bases aligning to TRBD1. CDR1 and CDR2 from the germline V gene are LNHNV and YYDKDF (reference sequence). This CDR3 contains 14 residues. V dropped 5 bases and J dropped 8; count of bases not matched to a gene: 10. CDR3 residues: CATSGDRGAGGYTF. The CDR3 bases are TGTGCCACCAGCGGTGACAGGGGCGCGGGGGGCTACACCTTC.

In this sample, this clonotype turned up a few times. The chain employs TRBV19 and TRBJ2-3; D remains ambiguous. CDR1 is LNHDA and CDR2 is SQIVND in the germline V gene (reference sequence). The CDR3 sequence is 14 residues long. V dropped 3 bases and J dropped 6 bases, with 13 bases sitting between them. CDR3: CASSMSLAPDTQYF. CDR3 nucleotides: TGTGCCAGTAGTATGTCCCTCGCCCCTGATACGCAGTATTTT.

This clonotype was counted only a few times. This rearrangement joins TRBV6-4 to TRBJ2-2; 11 nucleotides line up with TRBD2. V trimming: 3 bases; J trimming: 5 bases; junction bases outside the gene matches: 2. The length of the CDR3 is 15 residues. CDR1 and CDR2 from the germline V gene are MRHNA and SNTAGT. CDR3 sequence reads: CASSELAGETGELFF. CDR3 DNA: TGTGCCAGCAGTGAACTAGCGGGAGAGACCGGGGAGCTGTTTTTT.

In its sample, this clonotype was seen many times. The rearrangement joins TRBV27 to TRBJ2-1; D tentatively reads TRBD1 or TRBD2 (5 bases each). Germline V lookup: CDR1 MNHEY, CDR2 SMNVEV (reference sequence). The CDR3 length is 15 residues. V was trimmed by 6 bases and J by 5 bases, leaving 17 bases between them. CDR3 nucleotide sequence: TGTGCCAGCAGGGGACGAGGGGCGAGCGACAATGAGCAGTTCTTC. It is translated as CASRGRGASDNEQFF.

This clonotype was seen a handful of times. This chain connects TRBV28 to TRBJ2-1; no definite D call. Trimming left V 7 bases short and J 5 bases short, with 9 bases between. Looked up from germline, CDR1 is MDHEN and CDR2 is SYDVKM. CDR3 length: 12 residues. CDR3 residues: CASTFQDNEQFF. The CDR3 nucleotides read TGTGCCAGCACGTTTCAGGACAATGAGCAGTTCTTC.

This rearrangement joins TRBV5-6 to TRBJ2-2; TRBD2 aligns across 7 bases. The CDR3 has 15 residues. Per the germline V gene, CDR1 is SGHDT and CDR2 is YYEEEE. Trimming at V came to 3 bases and at J to 1 base, leaving 3 bases not matched to a gene. This CDR3 is CASSSSGVNTGELFF. In DNA, the CDR3 is TGTGCCAGCAGCTCGAGCGGGGTGAACACCGGGGAGCTGTTTTTT.

This clonotype was observed a handful of times. The J gene is TRBJ1-4, the V gene TRBV27; D gene unclear. Between the trimmed V and J ends, which lost 2 bases and 7 bases, there was a span of 14 bases. The CDR3 extends over 15 amino acids. The V gene's germline CDR1 is MNHEY and CDR2 SMNVEV (reference sequence). The CDR3 region has the DNA TGTGCCAGCAGTTTAAGATCAAGGGCTGGTGAAAAACTGTTTTTT. It specifies CASSLRSRAGEKLFF. Drawing the rest from reference TRBV27 and TRBJ1-4, the complete variable domain is EAQVTQNPRYLITVTGKKLTVTCSQNMNHEYMSWYRQDPGLGLRQIYYSMNVEVTDKGDVPEGYKVSRKEKRNFPLILESPSPNQTSLYFCASSLRSRAGEKLFFGSGTQLSVL.

J is TRBJ1-4 and V is TRBV7-6, with 7 bases aligning to TRBD1. Germline CDR1 and CDR2: SGHVS and FNYEAQ. The J segment lost 8 bases and the V segment lost 1 base, leaving 4 bases of the junction unmatched. This CDR3 is 14 amino acids long. The DNA for the CDR3 is TGTGCCAGCAGCTTAGGGGAGGACAGGGAAAAACTGTTTTTT. It codes for CASSLGEDREKLFF. Variable domain in full (rest from reference TRBV7-6 and TRBJ1-4): GAGVSQSPRYKVTKRGQDVALRCDPISGHVSLYWYRQALGQGPEFLTYFNYEAQQDKSGLPNDRFSAERPEGSISTLTIQRTEQRDSAMYRCASSLGEDREKLFFGSGTQLSVL.

This clonotype showed up just a few times. The genes are TRBV25-1 and TRBJ2-5; D gene ambiguous. Germline V CDR1 and CDR2: MGHDK, SYGVNS. This CDR3 has 12 residues. V was shortened by 3 bases and J by 9 bases, with 11 bases between the two germline ends. CDR3 DNA sequence: TGTGCCAGCAGTGACCCCAGTGGGGCCCAGTACTTC. As protein: CASSDPSGAQYF.

This clonotype was detected once. This may come from a read error, since a much larger clone is one base off. The chain is built from TRBV10-1 and TRBJ2-3, with 7 bases that match TRBD2. The germline gives CDR1 WNHNN, CDR2 SYGVQD (reference sequence). With 4 bases clipped from V and 1 base from J, the junction kept 5 bases outside the gene matches. CDR3 size: 15 residues. As DNA, the CDR3 is TGCGCCAGCAGTGGGGCTAGCGGTCGCACAGATACGCAGTATTTT. Amino acid sequence: CASSGASGRTDTQYF.

This clonotype was counted a few times. The junction and the germline gene differ at one end; a read error may be behind it. This chain uses TRBV27 with TRBJ2-1; 7 bases align to TRBD2. Germline CDR1 MNHEY, CDR2 SMNVEV (reference sequence). The CDR3 totals 16 residues. CDR3 sequence reads: CVSGNGLAPKPNEQFF. DNA of the CDR3: TGTGTCAGCGGGAACGGATTAGCGCCAAAACCAAATGAGCAGTTCTTC.

This clonotype has a count of ten or more. The V gene is TRBV12-3 or TRBV12-4, the J gene TRBJ2-1; 8 nucleotides align to TRBD2. Losses at the gene ends were 5 bases for V and 6 bases for J; bases not matched to a gene: 3. The CDR3 is 13 amino acids. The chain's CDR3 is CASSEAGVNEQFF. The CDR3 nucleotides are TGTGCCAGCAGTGAAGCGGGGGTCAATGAGCAGTTCTTC.

This clonotype was seen at least ten times. The J gene is TRBJ2-3, the V gene TRBV20-1; TRBD2 agrees at 9 bases. The V gene end was trimmed by 0 bases and the J gene end by 0 bases; junction bases not matched to a gene: 4. Germline loops: CDR1 DFQATT, CDR2 SNEGSKA (reference sequence). This CDR3 has 16 residues. The CDR3 DNA is TGCAGTGCTAGAGAGGCTAGCGGGACCAGCACAGATACGCAGTATTTT. It encodes CSAREASGTSTDTQYF.